These T cell receptor beta chains were read from a single sample in a study of blood T cell repertoires in COVID-19. Sequencing used immunoSEQ multiplex PCR; TCRdb keeps in-frame clones, though not all of them. The sample lists 150,000 to 200,000 clones; about 89% were seen once. Material: peripheral blood. These receptors came from a man aged 70 or older with acute or convalescent COVID-19. Each CDR3 is given with its conserved first and last residue. Each record gives: D gene, clone size, J gene, V gene, CDR3 DNA, CDR3 protein. A D gene is named only where the DNA matches it firmly. The size of a clone is reported for some rows only, either as once, few or many, or as a class for expanded clones.

TRBD1 | once | TRBJ1-5 | TRBV5-5 | TGTGCCAGCAGCTTGGGGACAGGGTATCAGCCCCAGCATTTT | CASSLGTGYQPQHF
TRBD2 | - | TRBJ2-1 | TRBV7-3 | TGTGCCAGCAGCGCTAGCGGGACCTACAATGAGCAGTTCTTC | CASSASGTYNEQFF
- | - | TRBJ2-7 | TRBV5-5 | TGTGCCAGCAGCTCGGAATTTCAGGGGTACGAGCAGTACTTC | CASSSEFQGYEQYF
TRBD1 | - | TRBJ1-2 | TRBV24-1 | TGTGCCACCAGTGATCCAGGGGGTGGCTACACCTTC | CATSDPGGGYTF
TRBD2 | - | TRBJ2-1 | TRBV18 | TGTGCCAGCTCGCCGGGACTAGAAGACAACAATGAGCAGTTCTTC | CASSPGLEDNNEQFF
- | - | TRBJ2-5 | TRBV5-5 | TGTGCCAGCAGTTATGACTGGGAGACCCAGTACTTC | CASSYDWETQYF
- | - | TRBJ1-2 | TRBV11-2 | TGTGCCAGCAGCTTATTGGTCCGATCGACAGAGTATGGCTACACCTTC | CASSLLVRSTEYGYTF
TRBD1 | - | TRBJ2-3 | TRBV24-1 | TGTGCCACCAACCTAGGACAGGGCACAGATACGCAGTATTTT | CATNLGQGTDTQYF
- | - | TRBJ2-5 | TRBV5-1 | TGCGCCAGCAGCTTGGACGGGAAAGAGACCCAGTACTTC | CASSLDGKETQYF
- | few | TRBJ2-7 | TRBV5-5 | TGTGCCAGCAGCTTGTCGACAGTCGATTACTACGAGCAGTACTTC | CASSLSTVDYYEQYF
- | once | TRBJ2-3 | TRBV4-2 | TGTGCCAGCAGCCAAGAACCAGCGGGACAAACAGATACGCAGTATTTT | CASSQEPAGQTDTQYF
TRBD1 | - | TRBJ1-5 | TRBV30 | TGTGCCTGTTCTACCGGGACAGGGAATCAGCCCCAGCATTTT | CACSTGTGNQPQHF
- | - | TRBJ1-6 | TRBV3-1/TRBV3-2 | TGTGCCAGCAGCCTTACCCCAAGCAGGGATTCACCCCTCCACTTT | CASSLTPSRDSPLHF
TRBD1 | - | TRBJ1-2 | TRBV30 | TGTGCCTGGAGTGGGCCGGGACAGAGAACCTTAAATGGCTACACCTTC | CAWSGPGQRTLNGYTF
- | - | TRBJ2-5 | TRBV30 | TGTGCCTGCGCCCCCGGGAACCAAGAGACCCAGTACTTC | CACAPGNQETQYF
TRBD1 | - | TRBJ2-1 | TRBV5-4 | TGTGCCAGCAGATCTGGACAGGGGGCCAATGAGCAGTTCTTC | CASRSGQGANEQFF
- | - | TRBJ2-5 | TRBV2 | TGTGCCAGCAAGAGTGACGGGCCGCGAGGGGAGACCCAGTACTTC | CASKSDGPRGETQYF
- | - | TRBJ1-1 | TRBV6-5 | TGTGCCAGCAGTCTCCAAAGAGGCACTGAAGCTTTCTTT | CASSLQRGTEAFF
TRBD1 | - | TRBJ2-1 | TRBV10-3 | TGTGCCATCACGTCCGAGGACAGGGGCTTCTACAATGAGCAGTTCTTC | CAITSEDRGFYNEQFF
TRBD1 | - | TRBJ2-7 | TRBV6-5 | TGTGCCAGCAAAACAGGGGGCTACGAGCAGTACTTC | CASKTGGYEQYF
- | - | TRBJ1-3 | TRBV11-2 | TGTGCCAGCAGCTCAGGGGGAAACACCATATATTTT | CASSSGGNTIYF
TRBD2 | - | TRBJ2-1 | TRBV7-2 | TGTGCCAGCAGCTTAGAGGCTAGCGGGGGGACTGAGCAGTTCTTC | CASSLEASGGTEQFF
- | - | TRBJ2-7 | TRBV21-1 | TGTGCCAGCAGCAAAGGTGGACAGGGGGCCTACGAGCAGTACTTC | CASSKGGQGAYEQYF
TRBD1 | once | TRBJ2-7 | TRBV11-2 | TGTGCCAGCAACACCCCAGGGGGCAGACCCTACGAGCAGTACTTC | CASNTPGGRPYEQYF
- | - | TRBJ1-1 | TRBV7-3 | TGTGCCAGCAGCTTAGGGGAGACCCGTGAAGCTTTCTTT | CASSLGETREAFF
- | - | TRBJ2-1 | TRBV18 | TGTGCCAGCTCACCGTGGCAGGGGGGCTTAGGCTACAATGAGCAGTTCTTC | CASSPWQGGLGYNEQFF
- | once | TRBJ2-5 | TRBV7-2 | TGTGCCAGCATCTCCCTGACAGAAGAGACCCAGTACTTC | CASISLTEETQYF
- | - | TRBJ2-1 | TRBV2 | TGTGCCAGCAGTGATGCTAGCGAACGCAATGAGCAGTTCTTC | CASSDASERNEQFF
- | - | TRBJ2-4 | TRBV5-4 | TGTGCCAGCAGCCGACTAGGCCCTGCCAAAAACATTCAGTACTTC | CASSRLGPAKNIQYF
- | - | TRBJ1-1 | TRBV7-9 | TGTGCCAGCAGCTGGCTGGGCAAGAACACTGAAGCTTTCTTT | CASSWLGKNTEAFF
- | - | TRBJ1-2 | TRBV28 | TGTGCCAGCAAATACCCACAGGGACCGAGTGGCTACACCTTC | CASKYPQGPSGYTF
- | - | TRBJ2-2 | TRBV4-1 | TGCGCCAGCAGCCAAGAGGGCAGGGTCGGCGCCGGGGAGCTGTTTTTT | CASSQEGRVGAGELFF
- | - | TRBJ2-7 | TRBV2 | TGTGCCAGCAGTGGGGGGGGGACAGGAGCCTACGAGCAGTACTTC | CASSGGGTGAYEQYF
TRBD2 | - | TRBJ2-3 | TRBV6-6 | TGTGCCAGCAATGCGGGGGGCGAGGGTACGCAGTATTTT | CASNAGGEGTQYF
- | - | TRBJ1-6 | TRBV11-2 | TGTGCCAGCAGCCTCTGGGGGCAGTCTTCAGGACCCCTCCACTTT | CASSLWGQSSGPLHF
- | few | TRBJ2-5 | TRBV29-1 | TGCAGCGTGACTCGGGGGTGGAGCCAAGAGACCCAGTACTTC | CSVTRGWSQETQYF
- | - | TRBJ1-1 | TRBV7-2 | TGTGCCAGCAGCTTAGCGCGGAGTAACGCAGCTTTCTTT | CASSLARSNAAFF
- | - | TRBJ2-3 | TRBV27 | TGTGCCAGCAGTTTGAGGAACACAGATACGCAGTATTTT | CASSLRNTDTQYF
TRBD1 | - | TRBJ1-5 | TRBV19 | TGTGCCAGCACGGCGGGACAGCGCAAGCATTTT | CASTAGQRKHF
- | - | TRBJ2-1 | TRBV7-8 | TGTGCCAGCAGCTCCAGCGCCGGAGCCTACAATGAGCAGTTCTTC | CASSSSAGAYNEQFF
- | - | TRBJ2-7 | TRBV19 | TGTGCCAGTAGTATAGGGGGGGGGCTGACCTACGAGCAGTACTTC | CASSIGGGLTYEQYF
- | - | TRBJ2-1 | TRBV5-1 | TGCGCCAGCGCGGCGGACATCCCGGGTGAGCAGTTCTTC | CASAADIPGEQFF
TRBD1 | - | TRBJ1-6 | TRBV10-3 | TGTGCCACTTGGACAGGCGAGGATTCACCCCTCCACTTT | CATWTGEDSPLHF
- | - | TRBJ2-7 | TRBV6-1 | TGTGCCAGCAGTGAAGTTGGACAGACCTACGAGCAGTACTTC | CASSEVGQTYEQYF
- | - | TRBJ1-6 | TRBV30 | TGTGCCTGGAGTTTAAACTATAATTCACCCCTCCACTTT | CAWSLNYNSPLHF